This record looks at one T cell receptor beta chain sequence and its context. This record comes from a study of type 1 and type 2 diabetes patients. The wider study: Donors were type 1 diabetes, type 2 diabetes, or nondiabetic controls. Sequencing for the whole study yielded under 25 million paired-end reads.

The germline V and J ends were trimmed by 2 bases and 5 bases, with 12 bases remaining between them. Germline CDR1 MNHEY, CDR2 SVGAGI. CDR3 size: 14 residues. Each diabetic donor fulfilled classification criteria for either type 1 or type 2. PCR was run on genomic DNA. Amplification of the beta chain CDR3 used 30 forward and 13 reverse multiplex primers. MiXCR was run by TCRdb on the multiplex PCR reads, yielding one entry per CDR3 protein. This table holds about 250,000 distinct CDR3 sequences, more than 45% found once. Sequenced: peripheral blood mononuclear cells (PBMCs). The clonotype originates from a man younger than 30 with type 2 diabetes. This rearrangement joins TRBV6-5 to TRBJ2-5; TRBD1 or TRBD2 may be the D gene (5 bases each). The CDR3 region is CASSYPGDRETQYF. The CDR3 region has the DNA TGTGCCAGCAGTTACCCTGGGGACCGGGAGACCCAGTACTTC.